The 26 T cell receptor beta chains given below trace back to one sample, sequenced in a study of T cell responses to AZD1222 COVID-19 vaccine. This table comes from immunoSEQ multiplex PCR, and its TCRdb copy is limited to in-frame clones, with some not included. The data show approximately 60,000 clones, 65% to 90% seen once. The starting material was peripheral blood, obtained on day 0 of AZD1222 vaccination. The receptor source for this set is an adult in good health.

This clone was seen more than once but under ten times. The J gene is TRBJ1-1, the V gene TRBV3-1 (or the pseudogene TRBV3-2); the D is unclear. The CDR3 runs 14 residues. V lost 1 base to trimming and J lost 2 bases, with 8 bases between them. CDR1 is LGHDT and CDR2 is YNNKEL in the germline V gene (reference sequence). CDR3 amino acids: CASSQGVFNTEAFF. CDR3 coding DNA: TGTGCCAGCAGCCAAGGGGTATTTAACACTGAAGCTTTCTTT.

The CDR3 DNA reads as TGTGCCACCAGTTCGCCTAGCGGGAGGGTTTGGACCGGGGAGCTGTTTTTT. Amino acids: CATSSPSGRVWTGELFF. The chain carries TRBV24-1 and TRBJ2-2, with 12 bases fitting TRBD2. CDR1 and CDR2 from the germline V gene are KGHDR and SFDVKD. Trimming at V came to 6 bases and at J to 5 bases, leaving 9 bases not matched to a gene. CDR3 length: 17 amino acids.

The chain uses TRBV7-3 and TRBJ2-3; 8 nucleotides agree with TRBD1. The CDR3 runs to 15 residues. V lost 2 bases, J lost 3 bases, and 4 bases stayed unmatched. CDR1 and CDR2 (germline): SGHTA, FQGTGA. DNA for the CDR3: TGTGCCAGCAGCTTAGGGGGACAGGTGACAGATACGCAGTATTTT. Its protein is CASSLGGQVTDTQYF.

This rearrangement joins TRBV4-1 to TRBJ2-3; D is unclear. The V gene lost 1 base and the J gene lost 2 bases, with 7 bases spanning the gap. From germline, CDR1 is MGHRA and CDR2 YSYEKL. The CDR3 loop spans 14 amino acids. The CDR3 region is CASSQGTSTDTQYF. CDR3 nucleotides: TGCGCCAGCAGCCAAGGCACCTCCACAGATACGCAGTATTTT.

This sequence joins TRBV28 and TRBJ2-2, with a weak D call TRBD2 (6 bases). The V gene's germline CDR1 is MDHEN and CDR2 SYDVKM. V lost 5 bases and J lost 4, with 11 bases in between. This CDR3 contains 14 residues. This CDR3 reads CASSKAGGTGELFF. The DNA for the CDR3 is TGTGCCAGCAGTAAAGCGGGCGGCACCGGGGAGCTGTTTTTT.

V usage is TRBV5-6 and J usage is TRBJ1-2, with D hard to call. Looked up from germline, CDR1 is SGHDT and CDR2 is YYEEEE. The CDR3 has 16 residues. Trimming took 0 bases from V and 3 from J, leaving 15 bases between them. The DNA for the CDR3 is TGTGCCAGCAGCTTGGTTGGGCGAAATTTGGACTATGGCTACACCTTC. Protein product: CASSLVGRNLDYGYTF.

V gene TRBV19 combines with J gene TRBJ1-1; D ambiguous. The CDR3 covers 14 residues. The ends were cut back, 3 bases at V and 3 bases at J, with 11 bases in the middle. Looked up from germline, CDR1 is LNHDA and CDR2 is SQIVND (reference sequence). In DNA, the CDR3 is TGTGCCAGTAGTATCTTCATCACCGACACTGAAGCTTTCTTT. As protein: CASSIFITDTEAFF.

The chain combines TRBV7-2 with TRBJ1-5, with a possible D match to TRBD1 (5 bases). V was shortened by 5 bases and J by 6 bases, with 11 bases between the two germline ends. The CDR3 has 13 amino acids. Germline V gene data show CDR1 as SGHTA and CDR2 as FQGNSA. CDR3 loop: CASSPGPSQPQHF. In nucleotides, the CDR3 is TGTGCCAGCAGCCCAGGGCCGAGTCAGCCCCAGCATTTT.

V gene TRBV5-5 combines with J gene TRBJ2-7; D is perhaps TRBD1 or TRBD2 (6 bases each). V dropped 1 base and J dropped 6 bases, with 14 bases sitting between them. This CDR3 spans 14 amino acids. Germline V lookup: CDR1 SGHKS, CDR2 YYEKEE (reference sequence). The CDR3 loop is CASSLFSGEVEQYF. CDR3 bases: TGTGCCAGCAGCTTGTTTTCAGGGGAGGTCGAGCAGTACTTC.

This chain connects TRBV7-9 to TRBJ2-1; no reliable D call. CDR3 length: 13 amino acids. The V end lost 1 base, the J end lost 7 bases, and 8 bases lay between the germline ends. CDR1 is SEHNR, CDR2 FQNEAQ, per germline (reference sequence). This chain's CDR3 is CASSLDAGNEQFF. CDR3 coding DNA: TGTGCCAGCAGCTTAGATGCTGGAAATGAGCAGTTCTTC.

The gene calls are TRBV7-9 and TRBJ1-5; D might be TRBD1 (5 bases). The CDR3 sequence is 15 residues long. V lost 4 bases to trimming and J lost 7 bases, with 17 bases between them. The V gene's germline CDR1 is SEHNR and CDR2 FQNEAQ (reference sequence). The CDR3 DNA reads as TGTGCCAGCAGCTCCCTTGGGCCAGGGTTGCAGCCCCAGCATTTT. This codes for CASSSLGPGLQPQHF.

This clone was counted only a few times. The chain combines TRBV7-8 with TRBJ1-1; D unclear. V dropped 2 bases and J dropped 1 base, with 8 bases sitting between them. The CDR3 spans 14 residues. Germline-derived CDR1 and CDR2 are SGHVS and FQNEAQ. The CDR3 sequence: CASSLLPKNTEAFF. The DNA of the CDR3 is TGTGCCAGCAGCTTACTTCCGAAGAACACTGAAGCTTTCTTT.

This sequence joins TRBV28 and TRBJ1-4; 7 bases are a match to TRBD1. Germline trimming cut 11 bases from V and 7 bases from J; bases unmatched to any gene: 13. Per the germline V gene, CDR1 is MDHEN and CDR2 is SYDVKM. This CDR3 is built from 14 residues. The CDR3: CARQGGGAGEKLFF. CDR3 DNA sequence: TGTGCCCGCCAGGGGGGGGGCGCGGGTGAAAAACTGTTTTTT.

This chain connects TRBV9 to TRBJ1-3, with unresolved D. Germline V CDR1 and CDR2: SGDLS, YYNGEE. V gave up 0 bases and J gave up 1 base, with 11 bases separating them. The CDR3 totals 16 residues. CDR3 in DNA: TGTGCCAGCAGCGTAGATGCCAGAACTTCTGGAAACACCATATATTTT. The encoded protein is CASSVDARTSGNTIYF.

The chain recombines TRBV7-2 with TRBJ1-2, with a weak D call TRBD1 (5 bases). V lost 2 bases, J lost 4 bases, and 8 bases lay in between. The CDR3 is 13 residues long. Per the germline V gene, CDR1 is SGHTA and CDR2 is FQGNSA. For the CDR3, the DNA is TGTGCCAGCAGCTTATATGGGGCCTATGGCTACACCTTC. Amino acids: CASSLYGAYGYTF.

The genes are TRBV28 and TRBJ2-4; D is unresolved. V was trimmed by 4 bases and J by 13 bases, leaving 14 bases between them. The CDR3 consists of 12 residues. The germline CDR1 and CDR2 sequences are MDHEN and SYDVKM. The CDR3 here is CASSYVQQIQYF. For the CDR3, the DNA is TGTGCCAGCAGTTATGTACAACAGATCCAGTACTTC. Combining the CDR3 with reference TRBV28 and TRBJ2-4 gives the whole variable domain DVKVTQSSRYLVKRTGEKVFLECVQDMDHENMFWYRQDPGLGLRLIYFSYDVKMKEKGDIPEGYSVSREKKERFSLILESASTNQTSMYLCASSYVQQIQYFGAGTRLSVL.

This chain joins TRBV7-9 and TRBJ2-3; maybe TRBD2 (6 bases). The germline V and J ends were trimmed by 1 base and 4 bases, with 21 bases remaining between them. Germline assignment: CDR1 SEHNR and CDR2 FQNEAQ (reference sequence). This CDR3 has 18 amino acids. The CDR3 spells CASSLGIWGPGESDTQYF. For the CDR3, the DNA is TGTGCCAGCAGCTTAGGAATCTGGGGACCGGGAGAGTCAGATACGCAGTATTTT.

DNA for the CDR3: TGTGCCAGCAGCAAGGGACTAGATAGCGAGCAGTACGTC. The encoded protein is CASSKGLDSEQYV. This chain connects TRBV4-2 to TRBJ2-7, with TRBD2 matching 8 bases. Germline V gives CDR1 LGHNA, CDR2 YNFKEQ. V lost 5 bases and J lost 6; bases outside the gene matches: 6. The CDR3 has 13 residues.

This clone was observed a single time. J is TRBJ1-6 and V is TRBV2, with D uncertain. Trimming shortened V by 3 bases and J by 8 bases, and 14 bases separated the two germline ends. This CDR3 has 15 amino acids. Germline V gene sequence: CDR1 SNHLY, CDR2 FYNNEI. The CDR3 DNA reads TGTGCCAGCAGTGATTGGACTACTAGGTATTCACCCCTCCACTTT. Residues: CASSDWTTRYSPLHF.

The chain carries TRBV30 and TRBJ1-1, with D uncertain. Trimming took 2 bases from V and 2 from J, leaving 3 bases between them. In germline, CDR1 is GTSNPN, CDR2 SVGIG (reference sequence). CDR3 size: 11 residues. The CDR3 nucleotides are TGTGCCTGGAGTCTAAACACTGAAGCTTTCTTT. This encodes CAWSLNTEAFF.

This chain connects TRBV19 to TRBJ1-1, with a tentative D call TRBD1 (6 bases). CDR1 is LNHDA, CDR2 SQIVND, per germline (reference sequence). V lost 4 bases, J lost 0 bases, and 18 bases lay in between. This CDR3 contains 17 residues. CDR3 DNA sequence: TGTGCCAGTAGTACATGGACAGATAAGGATATGAACACTGAAGCTTTCTTT. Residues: CASSTWTDKDMNTEAFF.

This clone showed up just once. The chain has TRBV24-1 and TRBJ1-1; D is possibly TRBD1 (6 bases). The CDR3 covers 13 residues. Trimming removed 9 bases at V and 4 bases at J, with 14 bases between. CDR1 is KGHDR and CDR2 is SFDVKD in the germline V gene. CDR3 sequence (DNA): TGTGCCACCGGCCGAGGGGGGGGCACTGAAGCTTTCTTT. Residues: CATGRGGGTEAFF.

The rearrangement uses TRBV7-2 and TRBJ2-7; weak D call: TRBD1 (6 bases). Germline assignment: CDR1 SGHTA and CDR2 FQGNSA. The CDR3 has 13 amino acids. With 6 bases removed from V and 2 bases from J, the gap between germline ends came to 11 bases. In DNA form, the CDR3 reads TGTGCCAGCAGTTGGGACAAACCCTACGAGCAGTACTTC. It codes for CASSWDKPYEQYF.

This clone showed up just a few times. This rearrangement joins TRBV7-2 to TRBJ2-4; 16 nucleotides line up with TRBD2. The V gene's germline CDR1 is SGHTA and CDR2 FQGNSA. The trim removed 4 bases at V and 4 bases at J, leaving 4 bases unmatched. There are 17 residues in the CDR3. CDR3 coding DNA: TGTGCCAGCAGCTGGGGACTAGCGGGAGGGCTGAAAAACATTCAGTACTTC. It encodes CASSWGLAGGLKNIQYF.

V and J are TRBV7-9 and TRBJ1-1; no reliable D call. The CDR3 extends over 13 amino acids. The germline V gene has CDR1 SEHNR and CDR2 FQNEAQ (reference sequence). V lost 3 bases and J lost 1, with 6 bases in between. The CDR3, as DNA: TGTGCCAGCAGCTTCCGACAGAACACTGAAGCTTTCTTT. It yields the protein CASSFRQNTEAFF.

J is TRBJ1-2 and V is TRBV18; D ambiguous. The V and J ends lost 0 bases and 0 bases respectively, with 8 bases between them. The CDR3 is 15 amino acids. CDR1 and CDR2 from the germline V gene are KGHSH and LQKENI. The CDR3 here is CASSPPARSNYGYTF. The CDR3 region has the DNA TGTGCCAGCTCACCACCGGCAAGGTCTAACTATGGCTACACCTTC.